The 26 T cell receptor beta chains in this list originate from one sample, sequenced in a study of a mutant IDH1 vaccine in newly diagnosed glioma. This table comes from immunoSEQ multiplex PCR, and its TCRdb copy is limited to in-frame clones, with some not included. The sample includes approximately 52,000 clones, roughly 80% of them seen just once. Time point described: baseline, week 1 (first vaccination visit). Treatment described: pre-vaccination baseline after standard-of-care therapy. The sequencing here drew on PBMCs, taken from a glioma patient treated with radiotherapy, temozolomide or both. All receptors derive from a middle-aged woman with glioma.

The rearrangement uses TRBV7-9 and TRBJ2-3; D is uncertain. Trimming removed 0 bases from V and 4 bases from J, with 8 bases in between. Germline CDR1 and CDR2: SEHNR and FQNEAQ (reference sequence). This CDR3 comprises 14 residues. As DNA, the CDR3 is TGTGCCAGCAGCTTAGCTCCCAGTCCAGATACGCAGTATTTT. It codes for CASSLAPSPDTQYF. The whole variable domain, remainder taken from reference TRBV7-9 and TRBJ2-3, is DTGVSQNPRHKITKRGQNVTFRCDPISEHNRLYWYRQTLGQGPEFLTYFQNEAQLEKSRLLSDRFSAERPKGSFSTLEIQRTEQGDSAMYLCASSLAPSPDTQYFGPGTRLTVL.

The chain uses TRBV13 and TRBJ1-1; D may be TRBD1 (5 bases). Germline assignment: CDR1 PRHDT and CDR2 FYEKMQ (reference sequence). The CDR3 contains 14 residues. With 5 bases removed from V and 3 bases from J, the gap between germline ends came to 13 bases. The DNA of the CDR3 is TGTGCCAGCAGCGATGGGACGGAACACACTGAAGCTTTCTTT. Protein: CASSDGTEHTEAFF.

This chain uses TRBV10-2 with TRBJ1-2; D gene ambiguous. Germline V gives CDR1 WSHSY, CDR2 SAAADI. The CDR3 has 15 residues. Trimming removed 6 bases at V and 8 bases at J, with 22 bases between. The CDR3 nucleotides are TGCGCCAGCAGGGGCCTGGTCCTCGATGTTCGGGGCTACACCTTC. It encodes CASRGLVLDVRGYTF.

The sample holds one count of this clone. The chain employs TRBV5-4 and TRBJ2-2; 7 bases map to TRBD2. The CDR3 extends over 16 amino acids. V was clipped by 1 base and J by 3 bases; unmatched bases: 6. CDR1 and CDR2 from the germline V gene are SGHNT and YYREEE (reference sequence). The CDR3 loop is CASSLYLAADTGELFF. The CDR3 DNA reads as TGTGCCAGCAGCTTGTATCTAGCGGCGGACACCGGGGAGCTGTTTTTT.

The chain uses TRBV5-5 and TRBJ1-1; D is uncertain. Between the trimmed V and J ends, which lost 0 bases and 3 bases, there was a span of 9 bases. This CDR3 comprises 14 residues. Germline CDR1 is SGHKS and CDR2 is YYEKEE (reference sequence). CDR3 nucleotides: TGTGCCAGCAGCTTGGTCCGGAGGGACACTGAAGCTTTCTTT. It codes for CASSLVRRDTEAFF.

The chain has TRBV30 and TRBJ1-6; TRBD1 matches at 7 bases. Trimming at V came to 0 bases and at J to 7 bases, leaving 3 bases not matched to a gene. The CDR3 is 14 residues long. Germline-derived CDR1 and CDR2 are GTSNPN and SVGIG (reference sequence). CDR3 region: CAWSVDRLNSPLHF. CDR3 DNA sequence: TGTGCCTGGAGTGTGGACAGGTTGAATTCACCCCTCCACTTT. The entire variable domain, with the rest obtained from reference TRBV30 and TRBJ1-6, is as follows: SQTIHQWPATLVQPVGSPLSLECTVEGTSNPNLYWYRQAAGRGLQLLFYSVGIGQISSEVPQNLSASRPQDRQFILSSKKLLLSDSGFYLCAWSVDRLNSPLHFGNGTRLTVT.

The V and J genes are TRBV6-4 and TRBJ2-3; TRBD2 might be the D (6 bases). The germline V gene has CDR1 MRHNA and CDR2 SNTAGT. This CDR3 comprises 15 residues. The ends were cut back, 2 bases at V and 2 bases at J, with 11 bases in the middle. CDR3: CASSDAGGATDTQYF. CDR3 sequence (DNA): TGTGCCAGCAGTGACGCCGGGGGTGCCACAGATACGCAGTATTTT.

This clone was seen a single time. The V and J genes are TRBV5-4 and TRBJ2-5; 9 positions agree with TRBD1. The V segment lost 7 bases and the J segment 2 bases; nucleotides outside the gene matches: 9. Germline V gene sequence: CDR1 SGHNT, CDR2 YYREEE (reference sequence). This CDR3 is built from 15 residues. The CDR3 spells CASRAVTGGQETQYF. DNA for the CDR3: TGTGCCAGCCGCGCGGTGACAGGGGGACAAGAGACCCAGTACTTC.

This clone was recorded only once. The rearrangement uses TRBV4-3 and TRBJ1-3; possibly TRBD1 for D (5 bases). CDR3 length: 16 amino acids. Trimming shortened V by 2 bases and J by 0 bases, and 11 bases separated the two germline ends. Germline V gene lookup returns CDR1 LGHNA and CDR2 YSLEER. Written as DNA, the CDR3 is TGCGCCAGCAGCCAAACTGGACATTTCTCTGGAAACACCATATATTTT. Protein sequence: CASSQTGHFSGNTIYF.

This clone has only one observation. This chain uses TRBV7-8 with TRBJ1-1, with D tentatively TRBD1 (5 bases). The CDR3 totals 12 residues. The V and J ends lost 5 bases and 13 bases respectively, with 17 bases between them. Germline V CDR1 and CDR2: SGHVS, FQNEAQ. The CDR3 loop reads CASSRSQAIGFF. The CDR3 DNA is TGTGCCAGCAGCCGTTCACAGGCGATCGGTTTCTTT.

This chain joins TRBV6-5 and TRBJ2-2; D not resolved. The V gene's germline CDR1 is MNHEY and CDR2 SVGAGI. V was clipped by 2 bases and J by 0 bases, with 1 base between them. CDR3 size: 13 residues. In nucleotides, the CDR3 is TGTGCCAGCAGTTACACGAACACCGGGGAGCTGTTTTTT. Its translation is CASSYTNTGELFF.

V is TRBV5-1 and J is TRBJ2-1; a weak D match, TRBD1 (5 bases). V was trimmed by 5 bases and J by 2 bases, leaving 8 bases between them. This CDR3 has 13 amino acids. Germline lookup yields CDR1 SGHRS and CDR2 YFSETQ. The CDR3 loop reads CASRADTYNEQFF. The CDR3 bases are TGCGCCAGCAGGGCGGACACCTACAATGAGCAGTTCTTC. Complete variable domain (other parts from reference TRBV5-1 and TRBJ2-1): KAGVTQTPRYLIKTRGQQVTLSCSPISGHRSVSWYQQTPGQGLQFLFEYFSETQRNKGNFPGRFSGRQFSNSRSEMNVSTLELGDSALYLCASRADTYNEQFFGPGTRLTVL.

The V and J genes are TRBV27 and TRBJ1-5, with 9 positions matching TRBD1. Germline V gene lookup returns CDR1 MNHEY and CDR2 SMNVEV (reference sequence). This CDR3 is 16 amino acids long. Trimming cost V 5 bases and J 4 bases; bases outside gene matches: 9. This CDR3 is CASSPDRGGVNQPQHF. The CDR3 DNA reads as TGTGCCAGCAGTCCGGACAGGGGAGGTGTTAATCAGCCCCAGCATTTT.

The chain has TRBV9 and TRBJ2-5; tentatively, D is TRBD2 (7 bases). The ends were cut back, 0 bases at V and 3 bases at J, with 24 bases in the middle. Per germline, CDR1 SGDLS and CDR2 YYNGEE. The length of the CDR3 is 19 residues. CDR3 nucleotide sequence: TGTGCCAGCAGCGTAGCTACTAAGAGGGAGGGGGGGCCCGAAGAGACCCAGTACTTC. This sequence encodes CASSVATKREGGPEETQYF.

The chain has TRBV29-1 and TRBJ2-4; D might be TRBD1 (5 bases). The V end lost 7 bases, the J end lost 4 bases, and 17 bases lay between the germline ends. Germline V gene data show CDR1 as SQVTM and CDR2 as ANQGSEA. This CDR3 contains 14 residues. The CDR3: CSGTLVGQKNIQYF. The CDR3 nucleotides are TGCAGCGGGACCTTGGTGGGGCAAAAAAACATTCAGTACTTC.

This chain uses TRBV7-2 with TRBJ1-2; no firm D call. The CDR3 runs to 16 residues. Trimming left V 1 base short and J 4 bases short, with 16 bases between. CDR1 SGHTA and CDR2 FQGNSA come from the germline V gene. CDR3 bases: TGTGCCAGCAGCTTAGTAATGGCAGACCTCAGCTATGGCTACACCTTC. Protein sequence: CASSLVMADLSYGYTF.

The chain recombines TRBV15 with TRBJ2-1; 9 bases line up with TRBD1. The CDR3 consists of 16 residues. With 7 bases clipped from V and 4 bases from J, the junction kept 11 bases outside the gene matches. Germline V lookup: CDR1 LNHNV, CDR2 YYDKDF (reference sequence). The CDR3 region has the DNA TGTGCCACCACGAAGGACAGGGGAGGAGATTACAATGAGCAGTTCTTC. Encoded protein: CATTKDRGGDYNEQFF.

The J gene is TRBJ2-7, the V gene TRBV5-1; 8 bases agree with TRBD2. CDR3 size: 13 residues. In germline, CDR1 is SGHRS, CDR2 YFSETQ. The V and J ends lost 2 bases and 7 bases, in that order; junction bases with no gene match: 5. CDR3 sequence reads: CASSFGGAGEQYF. CDR3 DNA sequence: TGCGCCAGCAGCTTCGGGGGGGCCGGAGAGCAGTACTTC.

The CDR3 loop reads CASTGSIAYEQYF. The CDR3 nucleotides are TGTGCCAGCACCGGATCCATAGCGTACGAGCAGTACTTC. The V gene is TRBV2, the J gene TRBJ2-7, with D possibly being TRBD2 (5 bases). V lost 7 bases and J 4 bases, leaving 14 bases between the germline ends. The CDR3 spans 13 residues. Germline CDR1 is SNHLY and CDR2 is FYNNEI.

The chain has TRBV6-6 and TRBJ1-1; possible D gene TRBD1, 5 bases. The V end was cut by 7 bases, the J end by 1 base, with 16 bases between. The CDR3 runs to 15 residues. From germline, CDR1 is MNHNY and CDR2 SVGAGI (reference sequence). In nucleotides, the CDR3 is TGTGCCAGCATTGACGGGGCGGCAGGGAACACTGAAGCTTTCTTT. Protein sequence: CASIDGAAGNTEAFF.

This clone was seen only a few times. The chain is built from TRBV19 and TRBJ1-5; no reliable D call. V was cut by 3 bases and J by 6 bases, with 12 bases left in between. In germline, CDR1 is LNHDA, CDR2 SQIVND (reference sequence). The CDR3 contains 14 residues. CDR3 in amino acids: CASSISGYSQPQHF. In DNA form, the CDR3 reads TGTGCCAGTAGTATCTCGGGATATAGTCAGCCCCAGCATTTT.

This clone occurred a few times. The V call is TRBV19, the J call TRBJ1-2, with a weak D call TRBD1 (5 bases). Trimming pared 7 bases from V and 3 bases from J, leaving 9 bases between. The CDR3 is 12 residues long. The germline V gene has CDR1 LNHDA and CDR2 SQIVND (reference sequence). In DNA, the CDR3 is TGTGCCAGTATGGGGGGTTACTATGGCTACACCTTC. Translating it yields CASMGGYYGYTF.

J is TRBJ1-4 and V is TRBV15; maybe TRBD1 (6 bases). V was clipped by 0 bases and J by 7 bases, with 15 bases between them. Germline V CDR1 and CDR2: LNHNV, YYDKDF (reference sequence). The CDR3 consists of 16 residues. CDR3 DNA: TGTGCCACCAGCAGAGAAATTCAGGGGCTGGGTGAAAAACTGTTTTTT. It translates to CATSREIQGLGEKLFF. The full variable domain, with the rest looked up from reference TRBV15 and TRBJ1-4, is DAMVIQNPRYQVTQFGKPVTLSCSQTLNHNVMYWYQQKSSQAPKLLFHYYDKDFNNEADTPDNFQSRRPNTSFCFLDIRSPGLGDTAMYLCATSREIQGLGEKLFFGSGTQLSVL.

The rearrangement links TRBV7-2 to TRBJ2-7; possibly TRBD2 for D (6 bases). From germline, CDR1 is SGHTA and CDR2 FQGNSA. The V and J ends lost 6 bases and 1 base respectively, with 7 bases between them. This CDR3 contains 12 residues. The CDR3 loop is CASRAGSYEQYF. Here the CDR3 DNA reads TGTGCCAGCAGGGCGGGATCCTACGAGCAGTACTTC.

The chain employs TRBV6-5 and TRBJ1-1, with a possible D match to TRBD1 (5 bases). The CDR3 is 13 residues long. Germline CDR1 and CDR2: MNHEY and SVGAGI. V was shortened by 7 bases and J by 0 bases, with 9 bases between the two germline ends. CDR3: CASKGTLNTEAFF. The CDR3 coding sequence is TGTGCCAGCAAAGGGACTTTGAACACTGAAGCTTTCTTT.

The chain couples TRBV6-1 to TRBJ1-2; TRBD1 matches at 7 bases. The germline CDR1 and CDR2 sequences are MNHNS and SASEGT. The V segment lost 5 bases and the J segment 8 bases; nucleotides outside the gene matches: 11. CDR3 size: 14 residues. The CDR3, as DNA: TGTGCCAGCAGTCGGGAACAGGGGAAGAGGGGCTACACCTTC. It specifies CASSREQGKRGYTF.